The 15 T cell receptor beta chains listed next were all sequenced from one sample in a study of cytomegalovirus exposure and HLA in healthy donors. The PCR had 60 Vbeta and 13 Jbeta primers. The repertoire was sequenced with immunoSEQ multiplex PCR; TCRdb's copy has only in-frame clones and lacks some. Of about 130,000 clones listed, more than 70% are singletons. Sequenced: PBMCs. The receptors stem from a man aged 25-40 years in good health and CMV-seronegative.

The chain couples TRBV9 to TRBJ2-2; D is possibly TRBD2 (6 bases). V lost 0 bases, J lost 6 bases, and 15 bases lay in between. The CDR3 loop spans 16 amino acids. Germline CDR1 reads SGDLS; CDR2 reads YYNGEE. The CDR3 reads CASSVENREWAGELFF. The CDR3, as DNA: TGTGCCAGCAGCGTAGAAAATCGGGAGTGGGCCGGGGAGCTGTTTTTT.

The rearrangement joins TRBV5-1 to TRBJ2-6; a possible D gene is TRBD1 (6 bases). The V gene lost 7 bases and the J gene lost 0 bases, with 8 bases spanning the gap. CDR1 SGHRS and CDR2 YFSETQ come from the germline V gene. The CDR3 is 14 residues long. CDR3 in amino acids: CASSGVSGANVLTF. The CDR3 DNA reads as TGCGCCAGCTCAGGGGTCTCTGGGGCCAACGTCCTGACTTTC.

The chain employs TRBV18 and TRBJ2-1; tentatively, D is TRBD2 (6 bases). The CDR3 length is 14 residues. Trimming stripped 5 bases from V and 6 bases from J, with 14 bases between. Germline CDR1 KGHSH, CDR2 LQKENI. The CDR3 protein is CASSTLAEFNEQFF. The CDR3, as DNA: TGTGCCAGCTCAACGTTAGCGGAGTTCAATGAGCAGTTCTTC.

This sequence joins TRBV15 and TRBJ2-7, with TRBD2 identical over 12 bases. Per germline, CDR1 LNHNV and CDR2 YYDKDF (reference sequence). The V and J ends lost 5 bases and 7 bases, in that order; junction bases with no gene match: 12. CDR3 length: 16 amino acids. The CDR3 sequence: CATSEPTSGSPGEQYF. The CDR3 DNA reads TGTGCCACCAGCGAACCGACTAGCGGGAGCCCCGGGGAGCAGTACTTC.

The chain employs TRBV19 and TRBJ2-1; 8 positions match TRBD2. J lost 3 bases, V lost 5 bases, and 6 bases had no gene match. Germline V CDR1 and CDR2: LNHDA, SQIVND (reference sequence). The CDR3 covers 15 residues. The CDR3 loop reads CASSPSGSLYNEQFF. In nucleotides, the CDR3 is TGTGCCAGTAGTCCAAGCGGGAGCCTCTACAATGAGCAGTTCTTC.

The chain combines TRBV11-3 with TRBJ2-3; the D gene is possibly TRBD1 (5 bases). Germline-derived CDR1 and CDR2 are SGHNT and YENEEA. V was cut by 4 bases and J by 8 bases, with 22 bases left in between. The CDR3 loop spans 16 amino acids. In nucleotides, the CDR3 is TGTGCCAGCAGCTACTCTTTAGGGGCCACTATTGGTACGCAGTATTTT. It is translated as CASSYSLGATIGTQYF. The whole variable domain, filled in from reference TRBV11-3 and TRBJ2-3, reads EAGVVQSPRYKIIEKKQPVAFWCNPISGHNTLYWYLQNLGQGPELLIRYENEEAVDDSQLPKDRFSAERLKGVDSTLKIQPAELGDSAVYLCASSYSLGATIGTQYFGPGTRLTVL.

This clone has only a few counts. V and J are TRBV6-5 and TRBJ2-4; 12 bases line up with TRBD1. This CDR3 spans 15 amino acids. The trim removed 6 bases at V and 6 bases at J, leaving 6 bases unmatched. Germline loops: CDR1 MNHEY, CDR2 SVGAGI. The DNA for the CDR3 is TGTGCCAGCAGACTCGGGACAGGGGGCTTAAACATTCAGTACTTC. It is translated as CASRLGTGGLNIQYF.

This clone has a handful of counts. This CDR3 is CASSRDRASYEQYF. DNA of the CDR3: TGTGCCAGCAGCAGAGACAGGGCCTCCTACGAGCAGTACTTC. The chain links TRBV11-3 to TRBJ2-7, with TRBD1 matching 7 bases. CDR1 is SGHNT, CDR2 YENEEA, per germline. The length of the CDR3 is 14 residues. V lost 5 bases and J lost 0; bases outside the gene matches: 4. Filled out from reference TRBV11-3 and TRBJ2-7, the complete variable domain reads EAGVVQSPRYKIIEKKQPVAFWCNPISGHNTLYWYLQNLGQGPELLIRYENEEAVDDSQLPKDRFSAERLKGVDSTLKIQPAELGDSAVYLCASSRDRASYEQYFGPGTRLTVT.

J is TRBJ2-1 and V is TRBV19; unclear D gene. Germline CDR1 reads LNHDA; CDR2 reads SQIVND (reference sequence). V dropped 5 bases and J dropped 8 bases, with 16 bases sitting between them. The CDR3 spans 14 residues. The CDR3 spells CASSERSHLDEQFF. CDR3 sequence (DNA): TGTGCCAGTAGTGAACGGTCCCACCTCGATGAGCAGTTCTTC.

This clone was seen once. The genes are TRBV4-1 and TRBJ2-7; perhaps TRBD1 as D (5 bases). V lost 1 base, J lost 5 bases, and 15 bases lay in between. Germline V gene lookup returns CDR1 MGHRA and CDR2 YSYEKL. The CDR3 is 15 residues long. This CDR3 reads CASSQGGHPLDEQYF. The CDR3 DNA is TGCGCCAGCAGCCAAGGGGGCCACCCCCTGGACGAGCAGTACTTC.

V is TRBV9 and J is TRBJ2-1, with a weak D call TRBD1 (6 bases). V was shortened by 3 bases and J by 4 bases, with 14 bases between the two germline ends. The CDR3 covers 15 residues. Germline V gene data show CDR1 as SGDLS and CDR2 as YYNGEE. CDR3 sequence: CASSAQGATYNEQFF. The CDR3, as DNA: TGTGCCAGCAGCGCACAGGGCGCAACATACAATGAGCAGTTCTTC.

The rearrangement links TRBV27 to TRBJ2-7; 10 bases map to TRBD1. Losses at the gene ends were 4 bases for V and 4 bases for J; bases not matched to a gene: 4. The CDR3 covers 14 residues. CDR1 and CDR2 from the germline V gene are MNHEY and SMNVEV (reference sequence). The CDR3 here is CASSSTGGPYEQYF. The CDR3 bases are TGTGCCAGCAGTTCGACAGGGGGCCCATACGAGCAGTACTTC.

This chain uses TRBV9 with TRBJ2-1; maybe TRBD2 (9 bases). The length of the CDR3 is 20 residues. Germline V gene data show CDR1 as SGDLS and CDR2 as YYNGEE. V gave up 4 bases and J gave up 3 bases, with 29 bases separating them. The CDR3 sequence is CASSSQGVMKTSGNYNEQFF. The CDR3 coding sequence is TGTGCCAGCAGCTCACAGGGGGTTATGAAGACTAGCGGAAACTACAATGAGCAGTTCTTC.

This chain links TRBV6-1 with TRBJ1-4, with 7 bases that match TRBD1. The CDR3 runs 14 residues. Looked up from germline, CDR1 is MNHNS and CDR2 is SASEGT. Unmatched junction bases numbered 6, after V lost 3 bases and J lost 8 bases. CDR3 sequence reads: CASSDWQGDEKLFF. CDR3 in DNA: TGTGCCAGCAGTGATTGGCAGGGGGACGAAAAACTGTTTTTT.

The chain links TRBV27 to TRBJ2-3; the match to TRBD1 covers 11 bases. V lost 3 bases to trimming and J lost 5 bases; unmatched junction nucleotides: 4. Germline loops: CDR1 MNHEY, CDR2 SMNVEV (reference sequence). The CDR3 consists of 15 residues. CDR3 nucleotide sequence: TGTGCCAGCAGTTTCAGGACAGGGGGCCAAGATACGCAGTATTTT. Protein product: CASSFRTGGQDTQYF.